A selection of T cell receptor beta chains follows, all from one sample in a study of blood T cell repertoires in COVID-19. Some clones are missing from TCRdb's copy, which holds only in-frame ones; the method was immunoSEQ multiplex PCR. Altogether roughly 250,000 clones are present, roughly nine tenths being singletons, with the ten largest covering 3%. The sequenced material came from PBMCs or T cells enriched from blood (not recorded which). Receptors originate from a woman aged 45-65 years who had recovered from COVID-19. CDR3s include the opening cysteine and the closing phenylalanine or tryptophan. The D gene is left open where the match is weak. Clone size is given for some rows only: seen once, a few or many times, or a class if the clone is expanded.

>TRBJ1-3|TRBV4-3|.|.
CASSQGPGGNTIYF
TGCGCCAGCAGCCAAGGTCCAGGGGGAAACACCATATATTTT
>TRBJ1-1|TRBV3-1/TRBV3-2|.|.
CASSREAAEAFF
TGTGCCAGCAGCCGGGAGGCTGCTGAAGCTTTCTTT
>TRBJ1-2|TRBV25-1|once|.
CASSSLPQGNGYTF
TGTGCCAGCAGTTCTCTCCCCCAGGGGAATGGCTACACCTTC
>TRBJ1-3|TRBV12-3/TRBV12-4|.|.
CASGAPGNTIYF
TGTGCCAGCGGGGCTCCTGGAAACACCATATATTTT
>TRBJ2-3|TRBV7-8|.|.
CASSPGTGGTDTQYF
TGTGCCAGCAGCCCAGGTACGGGGGGCACAGATACGCAGTATTTT
>TRBJ1-4|TRBV7-9|.|TRBD1
CASSTNLGTAIEKLFF
TGTGCCAGCAGCACGAACCTCGGGACAGCTATTGAAAAACTGTTTTTT
>TRBJ2-1|TRBV4-3|.|TRBD2
CASSQDIAGGIYNEQFF
TGCGCCAGCAGCCAAGATATTGCGGGAGGAATCTACAATGAGCAGTTCTTC
>TRBJ1-2|TRBV28|.|.
CASSLLGPGYGYTF
TGTGCCAGCAGTTTATTGGGGCCTGGCTATGGCTACACCTTC
>TRBJ1-6|TRBV5-6|.|TRBD1
CASSSLDRSSYNSPLHF
TGTGCCAGCAGCTCCCTGGACAGGAGCTCCTATAATTCACCCCTCCACTTT
>TRBJ1-2|TRBV28|once|.
CASSFWGRGESGGYTF
TGTGCCAGCAGTTTTTGGGGGCGCGGCGAGTCGGGAGGCTACACCTTC
>TRBJ2-7|TRBV25-1|.|TRBD1
CASNAGQGYEQYF
TGTGCCAGCAACGCCGGACAGGGCTACGAGCAGTACTTC
>TRBJ1-6|TRBV15|.|.
CATSRDLRNSPLHF
TGTGCCACCAGCAGAGATCTCCGGAATTCACCCCTCCACTTT
>TRBJ2-7|TRBV5-4|.|TRBD2
CASSLISGSYEQYF
TGTGCCAGCAGCTTGATTAGCGGGAGCTACGAGCAGTACTTC
>TRBJ1-1|TRBV7-3|.|.
CASSLTAVAEAFF
TGTGCCAGCAGTCTTACAGCGGTGGCTGAAGCTTTCTTT
>TRBJ1-2|TRBV13|.|TRBD1
CASSTRQGAGGYTF
TGTGCCAGCAGCACCCGACAGGGGGCAGGTGGCTACACCTTC
>TRBJ2-3|TRBV18|.|.
CASSPSRDTQYF
TGTGCCAGCTCACCATCCAGAGATACGCAGTATTTT
>TRBJ2-7|TRBV6-5|.|TRBD2
CASSYLAGGYEQYF
TGTGCCAGCAGTTATCTAGCGGGAGGATACGAGCAGTACTTC
>TRBJ2-2|TRBV2|.|.
CASSERFRMGHGELFF
TGTGCCAGCAGTGAGCGTTTCCGGATGGGGCACGGGGAGCTGTTTTTT
>TRBJ2-7|TRBV5-6|.|TRBD2
CASSSGLADSTYEQYF
TGTGCCAGCAGCTCGGGACTAGCGGACTCAACCTACGAGCAGTACTTC
>TRBJ1-2|TRBV27|few|TRBD1
CASSQLKQGTIDYGYTF
TGTGCCAGCAGTCAACTCAAACAGGGGACGATCGACTATGGCTACACCTTC
>TRBJ2-3|TRBV5-1|.|.
CASSPQPGADTQYF
TGCGCCAGCAGCCCCCAACCGGGGGCAGATACGCAGTATTTT
>TRBJ2-1|TRBV7-8|.|.
CASSFNPPGLNNEQFF
TGTGCCAGCAGCTTTAATCCCCCGGGACTTAACAATGAGCAGTTCTTC
>TRBJ1-2|TRBV4-3|.|TRBD1
CASSQDETGDYGYTF
TGCGCCAGCAGCCAAGATGAGACAGGGGACTATGGCTACACCTTC
>TRBJ1-1|TRBV19|.|TRBD1
CASQGAWTEAFF
TGTGCCAGCCAGGGGGCCTGGACTGAAGCTTTCTTT
>TRBJ2-1|TRBV14|.|.
CASSQAFNNEQFF
TGTGCCAGCAGCCAAGCCTTTAACAATGAGCAGTTCTTC
>TRBJ2-5|TRBV6-5|once|.
CASSPGTQQETQYF
TGTGCCAGCAGTCCCGGGACACAACAAGAGACCCAGTACTTC
>TRBJ1-5|TRBV7-9|.|TRBD1
CASSRRGSNQPQHF
TGTGCCAGCAGCCGCAGGGGGAGCAATCAGCCCCAGCATTTT
>TRBJ1-1|TRBV28|.|.
CASSLPTENTEAFF
TGTGCCAGCAGTTTACCCACAGAGAACACTGAAGCTTTCTTT
>TRBJ1-1|TRBV30|.|.
CAWSTGRTEAFF
TGTGCCTGGTCCACTGGGCGAACTGAAGCTTTCTTT
>TRBJ1-2|TRBV10-3|.|TRBD1
CAIRQGTNYGYTF
TGTGCCATCCGACAGGGGACTAACTATGGCTACACCTTC
>TRBJ1-6|TRBV7-2|few|.
CASSSVPNSPLHF
TGTGCCAGCAGCTCCGTCCCCAATTCACCCCTCCACTTT
>TRBJ2-1|TRBV7-9|.|TRBD2
CASSPPTYSGRANNEQFF
TGTGCCAGCAGCCCACCCACGTATAGCGGGAGGGCCAACAATGAGCAGTTCTTC
>TRBJ1-5|TRBV28|.|.
CASSLATGGQPQHF
TGTGCCAGCAGTTTAGCGACAGGAGGTCAGCCCCAGCATTTT
>TRBJ2-1|TRBV28|.|TRBD2
CASILTSGYNEQFF
TGTGCCAGCATCCTGACTAGCGGATACAATGAGCAGTTCTTC
>TRBJ2-7|TRBV29-1|.|TRBD1
CSVESGQGNYEQYF
TGCAGCGTTGAATCGGGACAGGGAAACTACGAGCAGTACTTC
>TRBJ2-5|TRBV28|.|.
CASRAQETQYF
TGTGCCAGCAGGGCTCAAGAGACCCAGTACTTC
>TRBJ1-3|TRBV28|.|.
CASIESRAGNTIYF
TGTGCCAGCATTGAGTCGCGGGCCGGAAACACCATATATTTT
>TRBJ1-1|TRBV4-3|.|.
CASSQDLGQGNTEAFF
TGCGCCAGCAGCCAAGATCTGGGGCAGGGGAACACTGAAGCTTTCTTT
>TRBJ2-2|TRBV7-9|once|.
CASSARGGTTGELFF
TGTGCCAGCAGCGCCCGCGGAGGGACCACCGGGGAGCTGTTTTTT
>TRBJ2-1|TRBV5-6|once|TRBD2
CASSRMTSGRPSGGEQFF
TGTGCCAGCAGCCGAATGACTAGCGGGAGGCCCTCTGGGGGTGAGCAGTTCTTC
>TRBJ2-1|TRBV5-1|.|.
CASSLGENNEQFF
TGCGCCAGCAGCTTGGGAGAGAACAATGAGCAGTTCTTC
>TRBJ2-6|TRBV9|.|TRBD2
CASSRLAGYSGANVLTF
TGTGCCAGCAGTCGGCTAGCGGGTTACTCTGGGGCCAACGTCCTGACTTTC
>TRBJ1-1|TRBV3-1/TRBV3-2|.|.
CASSTRQRPAEAFF
TGTGCCAGCAGCACCCGACAGAGACCAGCTGAAGCTTTCTTT
>TRBJ1-2|TRBV14|.|.
CASSQHDGVYGYTF
TGTGCCAGCAGCCAACACGACGGGGTCTATGGCTACACCTTC
>TRBJ2-5|TRBV5-4|.|.
CASSLFVFETQYF
TGTGCCAGCAGCTTGTTCGTTTTTGAGACCCAGTACTTC
>TRBJ1-4|TRBV5-4|few|TRBD1
CASRRQGEEKLFF
TGTGCCAGCAGGAGACAGGGGGAAGAAAAACTGTTTTTT
>TRBJ2-1|TRBV6-5|.|TRBD2
CASSYETSGSYFF
TGTGCCAGCAGTTATGAGACTAGCGGGAGTTACTTCTTC
>TRBJ2-1|TRBV5-8|.|TRBD2
CASPSRDYQYNEQFF
TGTGCCAGCCCCTCTCGGGACTACCAGTACAATGAGCAGTTCTTC
>TRBJ1-1|TRBV9|.|TRBD1
CASSVQTGGTEAFF
TGTGCCAGCAGCGTTCAAACAGGGGGGACTGAAGCTTTCTTT
>TRBJ2-1|TRBV29-1|.|.
CSGRSGGFGNEQFF
TGCAGCGGACGGAGCGGCGGCTTCGGCAATGAGCAGTTCTTC
>TRBJ2-6|TRBV24-1|.|TRBD2
CATSDPSGPVAAGANVLTF
TGTGCCACCAGTGACCCTAGCGGACCCGTAGCGGCTGGGGCCAACGTCCTGACTTTC